What follows describes a single TCR beta chain. Its antigen remains unknown. The CDR3 is 15 amino acids. Per the germline V gene, CDR1 is MRHNA and CDR2 is SNTAGT. With 3 bases removed from V and 3 bases from J, the gap between germline ends came to 12 bases. The repertoire was sequenced with immunoSEQ multiplex PCR; TCRdb's copy has only in-frame clones and lacks some. The sample includes about 37,000 clones, around 73% of them seen just once. This entry is derived from a study of OX40 agonist ivuxolimab in advanced cancers. Whole-study context: Administration of intravenous ivuxolimab to patients occurred every 2 weeks at 0.01 to 10 mg/kg.

Regarding the study as a whole: Expanded peripheral T cell antigen specificity was not determined.

This chain joins TRBV6-4 and TRBJ2-1; the D gene is possibly TRBD2 (6 bases). This clonotype was obtained from an adult with an advanced solid tumor such as melanoma, head and neck, liver or kidney cancer. The sequencing used CD4+ or CD8+ T cells sorted from blood, collected in a trial of the OX40 agonist ivuxolimab. The CDR3 region has the DNA TGTGCCAGCAGTGATTTGCAGGGAGGCTACAATGAGCAGTTCTTC. Protein product: CASSDLQGGYNEQFF.